This TCR beta chain was captured by sequencing in a study of CDR3 diversity in severe acne (dated by TCRdb to about 2019). Library preparation used PCR. The reads were generated on an Illumina HiSeq 2000. TCRdb trimmed public reads at Q25 via fastp, called clones via MiXCR and kept in-frame beta chains. Duplicate CDR3 protein sequences are folded into a single record with the most common DNA and genes. This sample has 85,000 to 120,000 distinct CDR3 sequences in its table, and approximately 47% of those were observed once. Approximately 13% of the sample is taken by the ten largest. This clonotype turned up a few times. It lacks a known antigen. Within one base of it there is no much larger clone, and no base qualities were kept. This TCR came from a male donor with acne. Sequencing used blood.

The CDR3 reads as follows: CASSDQKNTEAFF. The base sequence is TGTGCCAGCAGTGACCAGAAGAACACTGAAGCTTTCTTT. The rearranged chain carries TRBV25-1 and TRBJ1-1; the D gene assignment is ambiguous. The germline V gene provides CDR1 MGHDK and CDR2 SYGVNS. Inclusive of the bounding cysteine and phenylalanine, the CDR3 is 13 residues long. Of all the DNA, just the CDR3 is kept, 39 bases in frame from base 1. The V and J ends are trimmed by 3 bases and 1 base, leaving 6 bases between them.